This TCR beta chain emerged from a study of T cell responses to AZD1222 COVID-19 vaccine. Of note for this clone: Its antigen remains unidentified.

Trimming at V came to 6 bases and at J to 7 bases, leaving 6 bases not matched to a gene. This CDR3 is 15 amino acids long. Germline assignment: CDR1 MNHNY and CDR2 SVGAGI (reference sequence). Study observations and caveats: Increased Spike-specific TCR breadth and depth were observed after two AZD1222 doses.

The assay was immunoSEQ multiplex PCR, and TCRdb's table has in-frame clones only and misses some. The sample gives 68,000 or so clones, around four fifths of which show up once; around 10% is in the top ten. The receptor was derived from an adult in good health. Specimen: peripheral blood, collected on day 0 of AZD1222 vaccination. The chain has TRBV6-6 and TRBJ2-3; 14 nucleotides match TRBD2. CDR3 protein: CASRGTSGGTNTQYF. The CDR3 DNA reads TGTGCCAGCAGGGGGACTAGCGGGGGCACGAATACGCAGTATTTT.